This TCR beta chain was recovered during a study of Graves' ophthalmopathy and Graves' hyperthyroidism. Germline CDR1 reads DFQATT; CDR2 reads SNEGSKA (reference sequence). Trimming at V came to 3 bases and at J to 6 bases, leaving 2 bases not matched to a gene. The CDR3 has 11 residues. This clonotype has just a few counts. The authors amplified TCR beta CDR3 regions, and they did so from RNA transcripts for repertoire sequencing. Second-round multiplex PCR came after a first-round RT-PCR that employed HTBI primers. TCRdb used MiXCR to reprocess the multiplex PCR reads, holding one entry per CDR3 protein. Seen here are about 740,000 distinct CDR3 sequences, 40% observed once, and the top ten hold roughly 45%. Excluded: other autoimmune disease, uncontrolled infection, pregnancy or lactation.

Input material: peripheral blood. The chain links TRBV20-1 to TRBJ2-7; 7 nucleotides agree with TRBD1. The sequence was collected from an adult man with Graves' ophthalmopathy. The chain's CDR3 is CSARTGIEQYF. In DNA, the CDR3 is TGCAGTGCTAGGACAGGGATCGAGCAGTACTTC.